The clone carrying this TCR beta chain was observed a handful of times. Its antigen remains unidentified. This sample is drawn from a study of post-analysis software for immune sequencing data. The study's findings and limits: F-measure co-clustering was strong for batch-matched samples. Higher frequency in patients than in controls was seen for a handful of TRBV segments, with TRBV5-6, TRBV5-1 and TRBV20-1 among them.

Prepared libraries of TCR beta cDNA carried unique molecular identifiers. From the PCR reads, TCRdb called clonotypes with MiXCR, one entry per CDR3 protein. Of 650,000 to 900,000 distinct CDR3 sequences in the sample, 46% are singletons; the top ten hold approximately 4.4%. Trimming removed 5 bases from V and 6 bases from J, with 20 bases in between. The length of the CDR3 is 16 residues. Germline V gene sequence: CDR1 SGHVS, CDR2 FQNEAQ. The V gene is TRBV7-8, the J gene TRBJ2-1; D may be TRBD2 (6 bases). This receptor was taken from a girl aged 5-17 years with multiple sclerosis. The sequencing input was blood. CDR3 loop: CASSHAGTPAGNEQFF. The CDR3 nucleotides read TGTGCCAGCAGCCACGCGGGGACCCCGGCGGGCAATGAGCAGTTCTTC.